The clone carrying this T cell receptor (beta chain) appeared a few times. The antigen is unknown. Attached unique molecular identifiers marked individual cDNA molecules. One entry per CDR3 protein results from TCRdb running MiXCR on the 5' RACE reads. The table has around 30,000 distinct CDR3 sequences, about 5.3% seen once. This entry comes from a study of early T cells in non-severe SARS-CoV-2 infection. Study summary: The sequenced material was bulk RNA from unsorted whole blood, and its chains were unpaired.

Study results and caveats: Database matching using VDJdb favored anti-spike CD8 responses, with private and CD4 specificities left missing.

The germline V gene has CDR1 SGDLS and CDR2 YYNGEE. This CDR3 is built from 16 residues. Between the trimmed V and J ends, which lost 3 bases and 0 bases, there was a span of 10 bases. The sample taken for sequencing was whole blood. This rearrangement joins TRBV9 to TRBJ1-6; D might be TRBD1 (5 bases). This clonotype was sampled from an adult who was a healthcare worker with PCR-confirmed SARS-CoV-2 infection or an uninfected control (not recorded which). The CDR3 nucleotides read TGTGCCAGCAGCGGTGCCGGGGGCTCCTATAATTCACCCCTCCACTTT. It encodes CASSGAGGSYNSPLHF.